This T cell receptor (beta chain) was profiled in a study of T-cell reconstitution after alpha-beta-depleted transplantation in children listed by TCRdb under 2016. About the full investigation: T-cell immune reconstitution after TCRalphabeta/CD19-depleted allogeneic hematopoietic cell transplantation in children was quantitatively tracked in the study by means of TCR repertoire profiling.

This clonotype has just a few counts. Which antigen it targets is not known. No quality values exist for individual bases; no much larger clone is one base distant. V is pared back by 4 bases and J by 0 bases, with 6 bases lying between the germline termini. The CDR3 runs 14 residues from the cysteine to the phenylalanine. The entry retains the CDR3 DNA only, 42 bases that are in frame from base 1. The germline V gene sets CDR1 to ENHRY and CDR2 to SYGVKD. What the study reported, not specific to this receptor: The apparently early alphabetaT-cell count recovery about two months after transplant was reportedly dependent on only several hundred rapidly expanded clones derived from non-depleted graft cells. In some patients, high TCRbeta diversity at day 60 was attributed to recipient T cells and intrathymic progenitors that had survived conditioning. Over subsequent months, a decline in hyperexpanded clone frequencies was noted, and after one year, T-cell counts and TCRbeta diversity were mostly ascribed to newly produced T cells.

The method behind the library was PCR. Instrument used: Illumina HiSeq 2500. To normalize quantification of the TCRbeta repertoire, the TCR libraries were built with molecular barcoding that relied on unique molecular identifiers. TCRdb's own reprocessing of the public reads used fastp at Q25 and MiXCR and kept productive beta chains. Each CDR3 protein appears once, grouped with its most common genes and DNA. Present in this sample are around 300,000 distinct CDR3 sequences, roughly 21% of which were seen just once. The top ten clones comprise over 9.5% of the sample. The treatment or condition label, read with the paper, signifies: allogeneic hematopoietic cell transplantation with graft depleted of TCRalphabeta T cells and CD19 B cells. Transplant recipients were children who received TCRalphabeta/CD19-depleted allogeneic hematopoietic cell grafts.

The source is a male patient between 10 and 17 years old who had a stem cell transplant for acute lymphoblastic leukemia, so the T cells may come from the graft donor. The chain is made from TRBV10-3 and TRBJ1-4; the D gene is perhaps TRBD1, from 6 matching bases. Sequenced here: PBMCs, mostly from graft donor cells, sampled 180 days after TCRalphabeta/CD19-depleted stem cell transplant. The CDR3: CAISAGATNEKLFF. The nucleotides read TGTGCCATCAGTGCAGGGGCAACTAATGAAAAACTGTTTTTT.